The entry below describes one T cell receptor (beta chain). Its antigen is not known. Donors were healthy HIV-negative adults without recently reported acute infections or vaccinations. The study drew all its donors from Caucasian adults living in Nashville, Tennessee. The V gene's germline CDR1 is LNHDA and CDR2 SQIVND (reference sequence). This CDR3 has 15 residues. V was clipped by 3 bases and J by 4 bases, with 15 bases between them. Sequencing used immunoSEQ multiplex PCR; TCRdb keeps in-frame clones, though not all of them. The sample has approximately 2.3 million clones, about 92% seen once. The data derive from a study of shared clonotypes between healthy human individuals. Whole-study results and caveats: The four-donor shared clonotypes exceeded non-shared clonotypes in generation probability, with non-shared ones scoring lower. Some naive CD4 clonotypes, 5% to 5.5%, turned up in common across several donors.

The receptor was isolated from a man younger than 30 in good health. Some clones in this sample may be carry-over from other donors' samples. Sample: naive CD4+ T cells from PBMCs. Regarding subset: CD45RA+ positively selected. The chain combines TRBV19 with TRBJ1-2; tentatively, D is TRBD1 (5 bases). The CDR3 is CASSIGGASPYGYTF. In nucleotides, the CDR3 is TGTGCCAGTAGTATCGGGGGTGCCAGTCCCTATGGCTACACCTTC.